These 16 T cell receptor beta chains came from one sample sequenced in a study of cytomegalovirus exposure and HLA in healthy donors. The primer mix had 60 Vbeta and 13 Jbeta primers. TCRdb's table, derived via immunoSEQ multiplex PCR, lists solely in-frame clones and lacks some. The sample yields approximately 180,000 clones, around 80% seen once. The sequencing input was PBMCs. Receptors originate from a woman aged 25 to 39 in good health and CMV-seronegative.

This sequence joins TRBV28 and TRBJ2-7, with a possible D match to TRBD2 (6 bases). The CDR3 runs to 15 residues. Germline CDR1 MDHEN, CDR2 SYDVKM. Trimming stripped 6 bases from V and 0 bases from J, with 15 bases between. The CDR3 spells CASRPTGLRSYEQYF. The CDR3 bases are TGTGCCAGCAGACCCACGGGACTCCGCTCCTACGAGCAGTACTTC.

This chain uses TRBV6-5 with TRBJ2-7; D unclear. Per the germline V gene, CDR1 is MNHEY and CDR2 is SVGAGI. V lost 5 bases to trimming and J lost 2 bases, with 10 bases between them. The length of the CDR3 is 13 residues. The CDR3 spells CASSLVETYEQYF. The CDR3 DNA reads as TGTGCCAGCAGTCTGGTAGAAACCTACGAGCAGTACTTC.

V is TRBV7-2 and J is TRBJ2-5; 10 nucleotides agree with TRBD1. Germline V CDR1 and CDR2: SGHTA, FQGNSA. With V trimmed by 2 bases and J by 5 bases, 5 bases remained unmatched. This CDR3 is 15 amino acids long. CDR3 loop: CASSLTGQGWETQYF. Here the CDR3 DNA reads TGTGCCAGCAGCTTAACGGGACAGGGGTGGGAGACCCAGTACTTC.

In the case of this clone: The junction shows a germline mismatch at one end, possibly a read error. This sequence joins TRBV7-9 and TRBJ1-1, with 7 positions matching TRBD1. This CDR3 is 15 amino acids long. Germline CDR1 SEHNR, CDR2 FQNEAQ (reference sequence). The CDR3: CSSSQLTGENTEAFF. Written as DNA, the CDR3 is TGTTCCAGCAGCCAACTCACAGGGGAGAACACTGAAGCTTTCTTT.

The chain carries TRBV2 and TRBJ1-3; 10 bases are a match to TRBD1. Germline lookup yields CDR1 SNHLY and CDR2 FYNNEI. The CDR3 contains 17 residues. Germline trimming cut 5 bases from V and 0 bases from J; bases unmatched to any gene: 7. DNA of the CDR3: TGTGCCAGCAGTCCTCGGACAGGGGGAAGCTCTGGAAACACCATATATTTT. It codes for CASSPRTGGSSGNTIYF.

This chain uses TRBV15 with TRBJ1-5; D is perhaps TRBD1 (5 bases). The CDR3 has 15 residues. V lost 5 bases and J lost 2, with 13 bases in between. From germline, CDR1 is LNHNV and CDR2 YYDKDF (reference sequence). CDR3 DNA: TGTGCCACCAGCTGGCAGGGTCTGGGCAATCAGCCCCAGCATTTT. Protein sequence: CATSWQGLGNQPQHF.

This chain links TRBV5-8 with TRBJ2-3, with D hard to call. Trimming pared 3 bases from V and 5 bases from J, leaving 7 bases between. The V gene's germline CDR1 is SGHTS and CDR2 YDEGEE. The length of the CDR3 is 12 residues. The CDR3 bases are TGTGCCAGCAGCTCTAGTGAAGATACGCAGTATTTT. This codes for CASSSSEDTQYF.

The chain uses TRBV6-5 and TRBJ2-3, with 8 bases fitting TRBD2. V lost 2 bases, J lost 0 bases, and 4 bases stayed unmatched. The CDR3 has 16 amino acids. Germline CDR1 MNHEY, CDR2 SVGAGI. Here the CDR3 reads CASSYTSSGSTDTQYF. The CDR3 DNA reads as TGTGCCAGCAGTTACACCTCTAGCGGGAGCACAGATACGCAGTATTTT.

The rearrangement joins TRBV19 to TRBJ1-1; the match to TRBD1 covers 8 bases. The CDR3 is 15 amino acids. Germline V gives CDR1 LNHDA, CDR2 SQIVND (reference sequence). The V segment lost 4 bases and the J segment 1 base; nucleotides outside the gene matches: 5. As DNA, the CDR3 is TGTGCCAGTAGTACGGACAGGGACCCGAACACTGAAGCTTTCTTT. This translates into CASSTDRDPNTEAFF. Supplemented by reference TRBV19 and TRBJ1-1, the full variable domain reads DGGITQSPKYLFRKEGQNVTLSCEQNLNHDAMYWYRQDPGQGLRLIYYSQIVNDFQKGDIAEGYSVSREKKESFPLTVTSAQKNPTAFYLCASSTDRDPNTEAFFGQGTRLTVV.

This clone has a single count. The CDR3 DNA is TGTGCCAGCAGTGGACGCCTAGGGACAGGGAGTTACGAGCAGTACTTC. The encoded protein is CASSGRLGTGSYEQYF. This chain uses TRBV25-1 with TRBJ2-7; 9 nucleotides match TRBD1. Looked up from germline, CDR1 is MGHDK and CDR2 is SYGVNS. V shed 4 bases, J shed 4 bases, and the junction held 11 bases outside the gene matches. The CDR3 extends over 16 amino acids.

The rearrangement uses TRBV27 and TRBJ1-2; 9 nucleotides align to TRBD1. CDR1 and CDR2 (germline): MNHEY, SMNVEV (reference sequence). V lost 5 bases to trimming and J lost 2 bases; unmatched junction nucleotides: 6. This CDR3 is 15 amino acids long. CDR3 DNA: TGTGCCAGCAGTACTAACAGGGGGCGGAACTATGGCTACACCTTC. It codes for CASSTNRGRNYGYTF.

The rearrangement joins TRBV4-3 to TRBJ1-6; possible D gene TRBD1, 6 bases. Germline-derived CDR1 and CDR2 are LGHNA and YSLEER. This CDR3 region has 13 residues. V shed 2 bases and J shed 15 bases, with 14 bases lying between them. The CDR3: CASSQYGTPSLHF. The CDR3 DNA follows: TGCGCCAGCAGCCAATACGGGACACCGAGCCTCCACTTT.

This chain uses TRBV7-2 with TRBJ1-2; D possibly corresponds to TRBD1 (6 bases). Germline V CDR1 and CDR2: SGHTA, FQGNSA. Between the trimmed V and J ends, which lost 1 base and 0 bases, there was a span of 15 bases. The CDR3 has 17 amino acids. The CDR3 DNA sequence: TGTGCCAGCAGCTTAGAGTTCGGGGACATATCTAACTATGGCTACACCTTC. This gives the protein CASSLEFGDISNYGYTF.

This sequence joins TRBV14 and TRBJ2-2; possibly TRBD2 for D (5 bases). This CDR3 contains 14 residues. The ends were cut back, 1 base at V and 5 bases at J, with 8 bases in the middle. The germline CDR1 and CDR2 sequences are SGHDN and FVKESK. The CDR3 bases are TGTGCCAGCAGCCAAGGGACTTTTACCGGGGAGCTGTTTTTT. Translated: CASSQGTFTGELFF.

This rearrangement joins TRBV5-5 to TRBJ1-1; weak D call: TRBD1 (5 bases). Germline-derived CDR1 and CDR2 are SGHKS and YYEKEE (reference sequence). The V and J ends lost 6 bases and 1 base respectively, with 16 bases between them. The CDR3 runs 15 residues. CDR3 sequence reads: CASMGKQVGNTEAFF. CDR3 sequence (DNA): TGTGCCAGCATGGGGAAACAGGTCGGGAACACTGAAGCTTTCTTT.

In its sample, this clone was seen once. V and J are TRBV27 and TRBJ2-7; tentative D call: TRBD1 (6 bases). Between the trimmed V and J ends, which lost 0 bases and 6 bases, there was a span of 15 bases. Germline V gives CDR1 MNHEY, CDR2 SMNVEV (reference sequence). There are 15 residues in the CDR3. CDR3 in DNA: TGTGCCAGCAGTTTATCAGCGGACAGAGTTCTCGAGCAGTACTTC. This encodes CASSLSADRVLEQYF.